This TCR beta chain was recovered during a study of blood T cell repertoires in COVID-19. Study-wide background: The United States, Italy and Spain supplied acute and convalescent COVID-19 samples.

Those enrolled in Seattle joined during active infection and were followed longitudinally afterward. CDR1 is ENHRY and CDR2 is SYGVKD in the germline V gene. V dropped 6 bases and J dropped 1 base, with 7 bases sitting between them. CDR3 size: 13 residues. This table comes from immunoSEQ multiplex PCR, and its TCRdb copy is limited to in-frame clones, with some not included. The sample records about 250,000 clones, around 88% being singletons. V is TRBV10-3 and J is TRBJ2-1, with a weak D call TRBD2 (5 bases). What was sequenced was peripheral blood. The sequence came from a woman older than 75 with COVID-19, enrolled during active disease. Here the CDR3 DNA reads TGTGCCATCAGGGACTCATCCTACAATGAGCAGTTCTTC. It codes for CAIRDSSYNEQFF.